Listed here is a single T cell receptor (beta chain). Authors' data handling: The authors estimated nucleated cell counts from reference gene primer amplification. This table comes from immunoSEQ multiplex PCR, and its TCRdb copy is limited to in-frame clones, with some not included. Clonal size and the V and J genes are those of that table, whereas D and trimming came from the DNA. This sample carries roughly 230,000 clones, approximately 85% of them seen once, and the ten largest clones take around 0.67%. Losses at the gene ends were 5 bases for V and 5 bases for J; bases not matched to a gene: 9. This CDR3 has 15 residues. From germline, CDR1 is SGHTA and CDR2 FQGNSA. The sample is drawn from a study of blood T cell repertoires in COVID-19. The wider study: Collection of acute and convalescent COVID-19 samples took place in the United States, Italy and Spain. PBMCs, B-cell-depleted T cells, or T cells were the source of the cDNA or gDNA that made up the material.

Sequencing used peripheral blood. The sequence came from a human donor in a cohort sampled during active COVID-19. The rearrangement uses TRBV7-2 and TRBJ2-1, with 7 bases matching TRBD1. The CDR3 is CASSLAGTANNEQFF. Here the CDR3 DNA reads TGTGCCAGCAGCCTGGCTGGGACAGCCAACAATGAGCAGTTCTTC.